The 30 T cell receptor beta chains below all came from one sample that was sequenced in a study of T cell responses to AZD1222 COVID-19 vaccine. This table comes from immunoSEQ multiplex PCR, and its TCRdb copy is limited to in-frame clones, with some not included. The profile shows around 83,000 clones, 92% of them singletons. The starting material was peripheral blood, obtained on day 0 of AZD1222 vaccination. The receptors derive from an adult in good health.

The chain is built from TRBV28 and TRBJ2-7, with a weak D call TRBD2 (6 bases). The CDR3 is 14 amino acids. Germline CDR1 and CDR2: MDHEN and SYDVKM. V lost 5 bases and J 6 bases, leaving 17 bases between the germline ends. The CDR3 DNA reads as TGTGCCAGCAGTAACCAAGGAGGGGTACCCGAGCAGTACTTC. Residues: CASSNQGGVPEQYF.

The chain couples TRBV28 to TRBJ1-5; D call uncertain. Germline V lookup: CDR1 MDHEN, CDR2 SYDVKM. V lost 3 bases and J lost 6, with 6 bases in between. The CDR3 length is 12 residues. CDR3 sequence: CASSLYRQPQHF. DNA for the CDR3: TGTGCCAGCAGTTTGTATCGTCAGCCCCAGCATTTT.

Here the CDR3 reads CASRVRGLPSADTQYF. CDR3 nucleotides: TGTGCCAGCAGGGTAAGAGGGCTACCGTCAGCAGATACGCAGTATTTT. This chain connects TRBV7-8 to TRBJ2-3; TRBD2 might be the D (5 bases). CDR3 length: 16 amino acids. The germline V gene encodes CDR1 SGHVS and CDR2 FQNEAQ. Trimming shortened V by 6 bases and J by 4 bases, and 20 bases separated the two germline ends.

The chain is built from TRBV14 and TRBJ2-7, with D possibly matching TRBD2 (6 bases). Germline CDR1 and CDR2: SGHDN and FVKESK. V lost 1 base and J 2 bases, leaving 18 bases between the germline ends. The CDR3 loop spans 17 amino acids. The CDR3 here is CASSQGFMGRGTYEQYF. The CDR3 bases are TGTGCCAGCAGCCAAGGTTTTATGGGGCGGGGAACCTACGAGCAGTACTTC.

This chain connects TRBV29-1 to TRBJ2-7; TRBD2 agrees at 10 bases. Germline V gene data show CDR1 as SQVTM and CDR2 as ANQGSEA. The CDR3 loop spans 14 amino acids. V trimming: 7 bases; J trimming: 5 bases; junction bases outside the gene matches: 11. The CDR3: CSGLPSAGGDEQYF. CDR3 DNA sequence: TGCAGCGGCCTGCCTTCAGCGGGAGGGGACGAGCAGTACTTC.

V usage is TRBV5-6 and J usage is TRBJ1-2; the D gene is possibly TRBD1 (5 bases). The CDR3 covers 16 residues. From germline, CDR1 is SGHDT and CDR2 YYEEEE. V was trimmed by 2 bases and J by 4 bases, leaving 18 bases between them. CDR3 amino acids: CASSFPDSAGGYGYTF. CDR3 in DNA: TGTGCCAGCAGCTTTCCCGACAGTGCCGGGGGCTATGGCTACACCTTC. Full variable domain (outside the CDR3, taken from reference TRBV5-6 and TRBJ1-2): DAGVTQSPTHLIKTRGQQVTLRCSPKSGHDTVSWYQQALGQGPQFIFQYYEEEERQRGNFPDRFSGHQFPNYSSELNVNALLLGDSALYLCASSFPDSAGGYGYTFGSGTRLTVV.

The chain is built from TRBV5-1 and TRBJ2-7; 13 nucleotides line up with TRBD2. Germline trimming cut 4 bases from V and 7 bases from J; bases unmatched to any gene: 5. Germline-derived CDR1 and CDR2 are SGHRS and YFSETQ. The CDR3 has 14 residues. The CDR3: CASSPGLAGAEQYF. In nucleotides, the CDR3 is TGCGCCAGCAGCCCCGGACTAGCGGGAGCTGAGCAGTACTTC.

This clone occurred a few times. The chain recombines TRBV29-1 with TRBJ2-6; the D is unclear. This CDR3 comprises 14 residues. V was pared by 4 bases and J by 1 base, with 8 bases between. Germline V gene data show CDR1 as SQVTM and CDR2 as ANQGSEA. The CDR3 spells CSVAFTSGANVLTF. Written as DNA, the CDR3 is TGCAGCGTTGCTTTTACTTCTGGGGCCAACGTCCTGACTTTC. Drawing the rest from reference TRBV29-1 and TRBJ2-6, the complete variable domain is SAVISQKPSRDICQRGTSLTIQCQVDSQVTMMFWYRQQPGQSLTLIATANQGSEATYESGFVIDKFPISRPNLTFSTLTVSNMSPEDSSIYLCSVAFTSGANVLTFGAGSRLTVL.

CDR3 in amino acids: CASSLGRAKNIQYF. CDR3 bases: TGTGCCAGCAGTCTCGGCCGAGCCAAAAACATTCAGTACTTC. The genes are TRBV28 and TRBJ2-4; D unclear. Germline V gene sequence: CDR1 MDHEN, CDR2 SYDVKM. Trimming removed 5 bases from V and 0 bases from J, with 8 bases in between. The CDR3 runs to 14 residues.

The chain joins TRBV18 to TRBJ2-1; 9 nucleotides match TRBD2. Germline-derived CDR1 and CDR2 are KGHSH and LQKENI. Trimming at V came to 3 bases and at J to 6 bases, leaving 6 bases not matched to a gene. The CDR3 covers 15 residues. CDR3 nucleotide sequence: TGTGCCAGCTCACCGGGTAGCGGGAGAGCCAATGAGCAGTTCTTC. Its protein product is CASSPGSGRANEQFF.

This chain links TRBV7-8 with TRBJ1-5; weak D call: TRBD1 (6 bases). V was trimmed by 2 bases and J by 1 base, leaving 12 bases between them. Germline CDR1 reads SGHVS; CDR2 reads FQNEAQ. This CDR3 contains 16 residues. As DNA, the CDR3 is TGTGCCAGCAGCTTAAAGGACAGACTAAGCAATCAGCCCCAGCATTTT. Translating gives CASSLKDRLSNQPQHF.

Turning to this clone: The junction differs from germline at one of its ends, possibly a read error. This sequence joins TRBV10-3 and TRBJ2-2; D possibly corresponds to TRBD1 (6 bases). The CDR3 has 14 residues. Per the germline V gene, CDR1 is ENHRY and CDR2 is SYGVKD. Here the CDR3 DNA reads TGTGCCGTCAGGGGTGTGGGGAACACCGGGGAGCTGTTTTTT. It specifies CAVRGVGNTGELFF.

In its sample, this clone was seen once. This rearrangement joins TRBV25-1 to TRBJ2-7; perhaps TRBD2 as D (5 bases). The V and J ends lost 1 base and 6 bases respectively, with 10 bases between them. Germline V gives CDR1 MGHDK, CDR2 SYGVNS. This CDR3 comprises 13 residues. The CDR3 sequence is CASSELRGTEQYF. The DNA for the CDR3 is TGTGCCAGCAGTGAATTACGGGGTACCGAGCAGTACTTC.

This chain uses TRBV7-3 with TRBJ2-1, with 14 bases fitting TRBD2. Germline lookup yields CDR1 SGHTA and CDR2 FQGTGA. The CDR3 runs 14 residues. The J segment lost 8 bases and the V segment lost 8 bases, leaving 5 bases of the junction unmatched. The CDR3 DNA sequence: TGTGCCAGCTCGGGACTAGCGGGAGCCGATGAGCAGTTCTTC. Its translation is CASSGLAGADEQFF.

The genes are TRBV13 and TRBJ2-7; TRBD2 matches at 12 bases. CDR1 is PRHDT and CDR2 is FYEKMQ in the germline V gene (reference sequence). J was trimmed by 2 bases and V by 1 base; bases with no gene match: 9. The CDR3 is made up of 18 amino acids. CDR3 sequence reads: CASSLEWGLAGGPYEQYF. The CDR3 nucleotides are TGTGCCAGCAGCTTAGAATGGGGGCTAGCGGGAGGGCCCTACGAGCAGTACTTC.

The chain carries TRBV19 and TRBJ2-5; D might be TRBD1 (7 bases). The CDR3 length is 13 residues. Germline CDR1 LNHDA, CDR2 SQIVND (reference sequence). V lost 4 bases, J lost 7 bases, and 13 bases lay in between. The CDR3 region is CASSTDRRGTQYF. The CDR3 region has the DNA TGTGCCAGTAGTACGGACAGGAGGGGGACCCAGTACTTC.

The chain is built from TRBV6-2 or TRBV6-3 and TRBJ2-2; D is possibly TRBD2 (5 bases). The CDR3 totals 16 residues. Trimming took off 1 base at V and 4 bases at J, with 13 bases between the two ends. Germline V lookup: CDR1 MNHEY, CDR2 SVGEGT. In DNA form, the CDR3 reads TGTGCCAGCAGTTACTGGAACGGACTTATCACCGGGGAGCTGTTTTTT. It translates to CASSYWNGLITGELFF.

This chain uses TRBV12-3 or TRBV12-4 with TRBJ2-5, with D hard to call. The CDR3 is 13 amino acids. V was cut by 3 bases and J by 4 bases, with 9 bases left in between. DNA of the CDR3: TGTGCCAGCAGTTTTGAAAGTGTAGAGACCCAGTACTTC. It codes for CASSFESVETQYF.

This CDR3 is CASSPGQLNTEAFF. In nucleotides, the CDR3 is TGTGCCAGCAGCCCGGGGCAGCTGAACACTGAAGCTTTCTTT. V and J are TRBV7-3 and TRBJ1-1; D is perhaps TRBD1 (5 bases). The ends were cut back, 5 bases at V and 0 bases at J, with 10 bases in the middle. The CDR3 has 14 amino acids. The V gene's germline CDR1 is SGHTA and CDR2 FQGTGA.

CDR3 amino acids: CASSLMGRLNTEAFF. CDR3 sequence (DNA): TGTGCCAGCAGCTTGATGGGACGGTTGAACACTGAAGCTTTCTTT. The rearrangement uses TRBV7-8 and TRBJ1-1; weak D call: TRBD1 (5 bases). Germline values: CDR1 SGHVS, CDR2 FQNEAQ. Trimming took 3 bases from V and 0 from J, leaving 11 bases between them. This CDR3 comprises 15 residues.

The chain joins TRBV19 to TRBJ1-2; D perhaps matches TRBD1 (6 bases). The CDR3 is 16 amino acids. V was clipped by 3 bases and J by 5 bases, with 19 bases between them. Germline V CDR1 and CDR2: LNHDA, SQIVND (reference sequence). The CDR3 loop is CASSIRADSFFYGYTF. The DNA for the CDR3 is TGTGCCAGTAGTATTCGCGCGGACAGCTTCTTTTATGGCTACACCTTC.

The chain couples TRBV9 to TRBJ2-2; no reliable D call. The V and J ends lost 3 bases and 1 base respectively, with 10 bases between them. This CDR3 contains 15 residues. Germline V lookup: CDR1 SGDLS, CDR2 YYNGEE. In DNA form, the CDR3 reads TGTGCCAGCAGCGGTTCCGCGCAGAACACCGGGGAGCTGTTTTTT. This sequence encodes CASSGSAQNTGELFF.

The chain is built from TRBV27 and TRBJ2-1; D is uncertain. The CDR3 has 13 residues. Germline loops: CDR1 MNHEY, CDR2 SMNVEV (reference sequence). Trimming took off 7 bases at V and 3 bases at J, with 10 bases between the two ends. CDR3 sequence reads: CASTSSGYNEQFF. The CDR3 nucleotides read TGTGCCAGCACCTCTAGTGGCTACAATGAGCAGTTCTTC.

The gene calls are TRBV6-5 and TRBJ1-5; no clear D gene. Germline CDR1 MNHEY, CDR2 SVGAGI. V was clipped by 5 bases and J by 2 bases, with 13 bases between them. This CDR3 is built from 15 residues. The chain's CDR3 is CASSTVRGGNQPQHF. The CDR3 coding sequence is TGTGCCAGCAGTACGGTCCGAGGAGGCAATCAGCCCCAGCATTTT.

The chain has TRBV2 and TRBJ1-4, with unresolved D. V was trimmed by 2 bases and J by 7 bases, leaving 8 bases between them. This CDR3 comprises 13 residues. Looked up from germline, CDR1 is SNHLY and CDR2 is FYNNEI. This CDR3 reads CASSENDGEKLFF. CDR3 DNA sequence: TGTGCCAGCAGTGAAAACGATGGTGAAAAACTGTTTTTT. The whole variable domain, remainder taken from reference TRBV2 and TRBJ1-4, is EPEVTQTPSHQVTQMGQEVILRCVPISNHLYFYWYRQILGQKVEFLVSFYNNEISEKSEIFDDQFSVERPDGSNFTLKIRSTKLEDSAMYFCASSENDGEKLFFGSGTQLSVL.

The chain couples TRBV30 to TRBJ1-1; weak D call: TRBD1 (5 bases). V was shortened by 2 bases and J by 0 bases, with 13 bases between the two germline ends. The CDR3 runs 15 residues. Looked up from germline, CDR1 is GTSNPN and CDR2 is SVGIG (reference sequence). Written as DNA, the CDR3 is TGTGCCTGGAGTCGGGCAGGGACTTTGAACACTGAAGCTTTCTTT. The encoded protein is CAWSRAGTLNTEAFF.

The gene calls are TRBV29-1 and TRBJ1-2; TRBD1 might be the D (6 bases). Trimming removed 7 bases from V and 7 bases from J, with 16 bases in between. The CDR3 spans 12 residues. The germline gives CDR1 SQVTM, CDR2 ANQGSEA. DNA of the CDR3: TGCAGCGCCCTGAGGACAGCCGGTGGCTACACCTTC. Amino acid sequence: CSALRTAGGYTF.

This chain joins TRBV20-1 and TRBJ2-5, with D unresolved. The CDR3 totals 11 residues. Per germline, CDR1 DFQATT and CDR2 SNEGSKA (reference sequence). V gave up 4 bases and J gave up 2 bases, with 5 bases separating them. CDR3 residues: CSATKQETQYF. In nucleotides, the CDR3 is TGCAGTGCTACGAAACAAGAGACCCAGTACTTC.

In DNA, the CDR3 is TGTGCCAGCAGCGCGGGACTAGCGAGAAGCAACGAGCAGTACTTC. It specifies CASSAGLARSNEQYF. This rearrangement joins TRBV11-2 to TRBJ2-7; 10 nucleotides align to TRBD2. This CDR3 is built from 15 residues. Looked up from germline, CDR1 is SGHAT and CDR2 is FQNNGV. Germline trimming cut 5 bases from V and 5 bases from J; bases unmatched to any gene: 9.

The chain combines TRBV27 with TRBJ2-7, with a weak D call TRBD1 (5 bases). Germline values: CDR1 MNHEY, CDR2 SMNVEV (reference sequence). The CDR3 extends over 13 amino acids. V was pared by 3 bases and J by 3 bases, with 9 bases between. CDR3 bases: TGTGCCAGCAGTTTTAACAGGTTCTACGAGCAGTACTTC. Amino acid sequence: CASSFNRFYEQYF.